Listed below are T cell receptor beta chains from one sample, sequenced in a study of T-cell reconstitution after alpha-beta-depleted transplantation in children. TCRdb called the PCR reads again in MiXCR, with one record for every CDR3 protein. The sample has 350,000 to 400,000 distinct CDR3 sequences, approximately 20% seen once. Sequencing used PBMCs from the stem cell graft donor, obtained from the stem cell graft. These receptors were collected from a human donor who donated a stem cell graft to a child with acute myeloid leukemia. The CDR3 runs from the conserved cysteine through the conserved F or W.

V: TRBV20-1; J: TRBJ2-1; CDR3: CSAPIRGLSYNEQFF
V: TRBV6-5; J: TRBJ1-2; CDR3: CASSYSDRGYGYTF
V: TRBV5-1; J: TRBJ2-5; CDR3: CASSAAAHQETQYF
V: TRBV18; J: TRBJ1-2; CDR3: CASSTRRGTYGYTF
V: TRBV15; J: TRBJ1-4; CDR3: CATSRDRAAKLFF
V: TRBV20-1; J: TRBJ2-1; CDR3: CSAEEGRGGYNEQFF
V: TRBV29-1; J: TRBJ2-5; CDR3: CSVGLGIGQETQYF
V: TRBV10-2; J: TRBJ2-1; CDR3: CASPGLAGAGEQFF
V: TRBV7-9; J: TRBJ2-1; CDR3: CASSLGELGFF
V: TRBV7-6; J: TRBJ2-5; CDR3: CASSLLLAVQETQYF
V: TRBV5-6; J: TRBJ2-1; CDR3: CASSLERADEQFF
V: TRBV6-1; J: TRBJ2-7; CDR3: CASSATTSGSYEQYF
V: TRBV25-1; J: TRBJ2-5; CDR3: CASSATGGQETQYF
V: TRBV12-3/TRBV12-4; J: TRBJ2-1; CDR3: CASSSGLAGTYNEQFF
V: TRBV29-1; J: TRBJ2-6; CDR3: CSARRSVDSGANVLTF
V: TRBV20-1; J: TRBJ2-7; CDR3: CSARAKVLPGEQYF
V: TRBV7-2; J: TRBJ2-3; CDR3: CASSLQTGDTQYF
V: TRBV20-1; J: TRBJ2-1; CDR3: CSARGLDSDSSNNEQFF
V: TRBV15; J: TRBJ1-5; CDR3: CATLGGRGNQPQHF
V: TRBV9; J: TRBJ2-1; CDR3: CASSASGRGDEQFF
V: TRBV27; J: TRBJ2-1; CDR3: CASSSWGEAYNEQFF
V: TRBV12-3/TRBV12-4; J: TRBJ2-5; CDR3: CASSLAGGTETQYF
V: TRBV20-1; J: TRBJ1-6; CDR3: CSAAPERGSPLHF
V: TRBV12-3/TRBV12-4; J: TRBJ2-3; CDR3: CASSPTGRADTQYF
V: TRBV29-1; J: TRBJ2-7; CDR3: CSVYRGSSYEQYF
V: TRBV15; J: TRBJ1-5; CDR3: CATSRDPSNQPQHF
V: TRBV29-1; J: TRBJ2-5; CDR3: CSVRDGGKQTQYF
V: TRBV24-1; J: TRBJ2-1; CDR3: CATSDSGTGGIHEQFF
V: TRBV7-6; J: TRBJ1-1; CDR3: CASSPRIGMSTEAFF
V: TRBV20-1; J: TRBJ2-1; CDR3: CSPLARGDEQFF
V: TRBV20-1; J: TRBJ2-1; CDR3: CSARDSRRANEQFF
V: TRBV5-1; J: TRBJ1-1; CDR3: CASSVLQGGGTEAFF
V: TRBV24-1; J: TRBJ1-1; CDR3: CATTGPGTEAFF
V: TRBV20-1; J: TRBJ2-3; CDR3: CSAGSGRASDTQYF
V: TRBV20-1; J: TRBJ2-3; CDR3: CSASREGGADTQYF
V: TRBV2; J: TRBJ2-1; CDR3: CASTERSGPSSYNEQFF
V: TRBV15; J: TRBJ2-7; CDR3: CATSRDPNGVDEQYF
V: TRBV5-1; J: TRBJ2-7; CDR3: CASSSDLEQYF
V: TRBV30; J: TRBJ2-5; CDR3: CAWSPGTVQETQYF
V: TRBV4-3; J: TRBJ2-7; CDR3: CASSQDVPGQGSEEQYF
V: TRBV5-1; J: TRBJ2-3; CDR3: CASSTGGADTQYF
V: TRBV24-1; J: TRBJ2-6; CDR3: CATSDPISGANVLTF
V: TRBV12-3/TRBV12-4; J: TRBJ1-2; CDR3: CASSPPPGTNYGYTF
V: TRBV29-1; J: TRBJ1-1; CDR3: CSVDEGAGPEAFF
V: TRBV6-2/TRBV6-3; J: TRBJ2-1; CDR3: CASGTSVYNEQFF
V: TRBV4-3; J: TRBJ2-1; CDR3: CASSQAGLAGVDEQFF
V: TRBV20-1; J: TRBJ2-1; CDR3: CSAMDTRNAYNEQFF
V: TRBV18; J: TRBJ2-7; CDR3: CASSTTFMGGSSYEQYF
V: TRBV20-1; J: TRBJ1-3; CDR3: CSPLRQGGNTIYF
V: TRBV12-3/TRBV12-4; J: TRBJ2-3; CDR3: CASSPLAGVGTDTQYF
V: TRBV29-1; J: TRBJ1-2; CDR3: CSVEGGGSRTF
V: TRBV5-5; J: TRBJ2-1; CDR3: CASSPNGYNEQFF